This T cell receptor (beta chain) appears in the sequencing data of a study of Graves' ophthalmopathy and Graves' hyperthyroidism. Study-wide results and limits: A classifier, a 13-signature model, separated ophthalmopathy from stable hyperthyroidism with 87.88% sensitivity and around 80% specificity. Most thyroid clonotypes with frequency above 0.001 were detected in blood too.

The sequenced template was RNA, covering the TCR beta CDR3 region. Following a first-round RT-PCR that used HTBI primers, a second-round multiplex PCR was carried out. TCRdb re-derived calls from the multiplex PCR reads in MiXCR, one entry per CDR3 protein. The data contain about 740,000 distinct CDR3 sequences, 40% of them singletons. Enrollment excluded any patients with other autoimmune diseases, uncontrolled infections, pregnancy or lactation. Losses at the gene ends were 8 bases for V and 3 bases for J; bases not matched to a gene: 4. This CDR3 contains 12 residues. Looked up from germline, CDR1 is MNHNS and CDR2 is SASEGT. This clonotype showed up many times. Its antigen is not known.

The gene calls are TRBV6-1 and TRBJ2-7; 7 bases line up with TRBD1. Sequencing was carried out using peripheral blood. The source of this sequence is an adult man with Graves' ophthalmopathy. The chain's CDR3 is CASGQAGYEQYF. CDR3 nucleotides: TGTGCCAGCGGACAGGCGGGCTACGAGCAGTACTTC.